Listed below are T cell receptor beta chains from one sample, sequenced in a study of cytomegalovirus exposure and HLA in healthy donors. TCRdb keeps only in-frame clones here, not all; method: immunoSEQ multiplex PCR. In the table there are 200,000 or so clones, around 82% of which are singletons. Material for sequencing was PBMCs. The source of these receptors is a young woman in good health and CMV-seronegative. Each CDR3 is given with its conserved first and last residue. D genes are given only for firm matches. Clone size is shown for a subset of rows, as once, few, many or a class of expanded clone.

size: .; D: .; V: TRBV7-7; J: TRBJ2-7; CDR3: CASSLEGGGGGLEQYF; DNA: TGTGCTAGCAGCTTAGAGGGGGGCGGGGGCGGTTTGGAGCAGTACTTC
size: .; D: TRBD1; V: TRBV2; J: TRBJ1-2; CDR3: CASSGTGGVEGYTF; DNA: TGTGCCAGCAGTGGCACAGGGGGCGTGGAGGGCTACACCTTC
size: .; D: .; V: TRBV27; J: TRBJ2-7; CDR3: CASSFGGSSYEQYF; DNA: TGTGCCAGCAGTTTCGGCGGTTCCTCCTACGAGCAGTACTTC
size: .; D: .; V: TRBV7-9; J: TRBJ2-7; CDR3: CASSSDIYEQYF; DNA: TGTGCCAGCAGCTCTGACATCTACGAGCAGTACTTC
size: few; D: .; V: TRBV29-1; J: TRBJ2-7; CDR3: CSVGTQGGTYEQYF; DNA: TGCAGCGTTGGAACCCAGGGCGGCACCTACGAGCAGTACTTC
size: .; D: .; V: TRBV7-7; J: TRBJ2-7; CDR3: CASSSGLFYEQYF; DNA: TGTGCTAGCAGCTCCGGACTTTTCTACGAGCAGTACTTC
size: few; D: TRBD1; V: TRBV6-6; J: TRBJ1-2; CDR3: CATDRVFDGYTF; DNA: TGTGCCACGGACAGGGTGTTCGATGGCTACACCTTC
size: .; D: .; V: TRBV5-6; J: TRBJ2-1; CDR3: CASSYGHPNEQFF; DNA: TGTGCCAGCAGCTACGGACATCCCAATGAGCAGTTCTTC
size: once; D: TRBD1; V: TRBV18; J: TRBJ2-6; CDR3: CASSPDRVTNVLTF; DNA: TGTGCCAGCTCTCCCGACAGGGTTACCAACGTCCTGACTTTC
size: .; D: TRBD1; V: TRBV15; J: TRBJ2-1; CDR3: CATSIPGTGGIEFF; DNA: TGTGCCACCAGCATTCCCGGGACAGGGGGCATAGAGTTCTTC
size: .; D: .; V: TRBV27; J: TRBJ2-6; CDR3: CASSLWGRLTNSGANVLTF; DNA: TGTGCCAGCAGTTTATGGGGGCGACTTACCAACTCTGGGGCCAACGTCCTGACTTTC
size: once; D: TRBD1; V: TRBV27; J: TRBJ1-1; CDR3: CASSWTGGTTEAFF; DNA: TGTGCCAGCAGTTGGACAGGGGGAACCACTGAAGCTTTCTTT
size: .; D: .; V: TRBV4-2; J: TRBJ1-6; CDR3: CASRTIQGVNSPLHF; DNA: TGTGCCAGCAGAACCATACAGGGAGTGAATTCACCCCTCCACTTT
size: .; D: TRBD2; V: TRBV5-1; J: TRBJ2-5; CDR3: CASSKASGYIQETQYF; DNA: TGCGCCAGCAGCAAGGCTAGCGGGTATATCCAAGAGACCCAGTACTTC
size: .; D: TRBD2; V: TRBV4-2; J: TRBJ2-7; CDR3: CASSSTSGGTYYEQYF; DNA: TGTGCCAGCAGCTCTACTAGCGGGGGGACGTACTACGAGCAGTACTTC
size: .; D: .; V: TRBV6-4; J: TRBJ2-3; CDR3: CASSDAADTQYF; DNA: TGTGCCAGCAGTGACGCGGCAGATACGCAGTATTTT
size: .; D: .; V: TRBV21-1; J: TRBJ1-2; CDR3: CASSNKGRDPTYGYTF; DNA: TGTGCCAGCAGCAATAAGGGTCGGGATCCAACTTATGGCTACACCTTC